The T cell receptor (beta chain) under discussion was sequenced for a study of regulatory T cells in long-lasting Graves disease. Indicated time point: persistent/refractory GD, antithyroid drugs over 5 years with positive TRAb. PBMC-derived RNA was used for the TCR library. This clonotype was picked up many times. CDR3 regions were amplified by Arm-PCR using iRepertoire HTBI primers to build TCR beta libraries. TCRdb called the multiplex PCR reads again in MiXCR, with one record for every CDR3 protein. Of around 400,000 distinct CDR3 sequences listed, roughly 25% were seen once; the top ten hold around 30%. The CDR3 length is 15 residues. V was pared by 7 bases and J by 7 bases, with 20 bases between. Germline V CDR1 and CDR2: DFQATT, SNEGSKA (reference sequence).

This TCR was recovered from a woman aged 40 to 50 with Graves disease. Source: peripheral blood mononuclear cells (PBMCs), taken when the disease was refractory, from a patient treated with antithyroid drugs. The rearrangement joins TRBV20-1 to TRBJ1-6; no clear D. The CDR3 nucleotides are TGCAGTGGGGCAGCTAAGTCGAGTGGAAATTCACCCCTCCACTTT. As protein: CSGAAKSSGNSPLHF.